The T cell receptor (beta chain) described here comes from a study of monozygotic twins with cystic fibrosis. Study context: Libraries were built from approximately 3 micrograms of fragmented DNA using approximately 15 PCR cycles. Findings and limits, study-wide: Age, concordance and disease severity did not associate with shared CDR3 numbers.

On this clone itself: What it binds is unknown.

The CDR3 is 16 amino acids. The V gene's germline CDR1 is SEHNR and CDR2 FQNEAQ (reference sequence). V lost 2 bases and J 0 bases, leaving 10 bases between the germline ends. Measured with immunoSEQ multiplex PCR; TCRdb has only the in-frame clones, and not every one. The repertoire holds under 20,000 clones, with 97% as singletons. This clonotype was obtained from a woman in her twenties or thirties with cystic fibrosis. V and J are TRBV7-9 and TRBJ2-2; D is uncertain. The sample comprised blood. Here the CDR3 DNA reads TGTGCCAGCAGCTTAATATTAGTCGCGAACACCGGGGAGCTGTTTTTT. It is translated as CASSLILVANTGELFF.